A single sample gave rise to the 30 T cell receptor beta chains below, sequenced in a study of control samples from healthy donors and cancer patients. Sequenced by immunoSEQ multiplex PCR; TCRdb stores in-frame clones only, minus some. This table has 400,000 to 500,000 clones, roughly 90% appearing once. What was sequenced was PBMCs. These receptors all stem from a man in his forties with head and neck cancer.

This chain uses TRBV4-1 with TRBJ2-1; TRBD2 matches at 13 bases. CDR1 and CDR2 from the germline V gene are MGHRA and YSYEKL. CDR3 length: 16 amino acids. After removal of 4 bases from V and 3 bases from J, the junction contained 3 bases not matched to a gene. The CDR3 here is CASSRLAGGNYNEQFF. CDR3 bases: TGCGCCAGCAGCCGACTAGCGGGGGGAAACTACAATGAGCAGTTCTTC.

The chain carries TRBV7-9 and TRBJ2-1; 7 bases are shared with TRBD2. CDR1 SEHNR and CDR2 FQNEAQ come from the germline V gene (reference sequence). The ends lost 0 bases at V and 7 bases at J; junction bases unmatched: 6. The CDR3 is 15 residues long. DNA of the CDR3: TGTGCCAGCAGCTTAGCGCGAGGCGGGGGTAATGAGCAGTTCTTC. As protein: CASSLARGGGNEQFF.

CDR3 region: CASSPQDGAGDLDRDYEQYF. CDR3 DNA: TGTGCCAGCAGCCCCCAAGACGGGGCGGGAGACCTGGACAGAGACTACGAGCAGTACTTC. This chain uses TRBV14 with TRBJ2-7, with D perhaps matching TRBD2 (7 bases). Deletions cut 4 bases from V and 3 bases from J, with 31 bases between. The CDR3 runs 20 residues. Germline CDR1 is SGHDN and CDR2 is FVKESK.

CDR3 amino acids: CASSEGNGGYTF. The CDR3 DNA reads TGTGCCAGCAGTGAAGGGAACGGTGGCTACACCTTC. The chain joins TRBV6-4 to TRBJ1-2; no clear D gene. This CDR3 region has 12 residues. Germline-derived CDR1 and CDR2 are MRHNA and SNTAGT. The V and J ends lost 3 bases and 7 bases respectively, with 9 bases between them.

This chain links TRBV2 with TRBJ1-5; a possible D gene is TRBD1 (6 bases). CDR1 SNHLY and CDR2 FYNNEI come from the germline V gene. This CDR3 has 14 amino acids. Trimming removed 4 bases from V and 7 bases from J, with 14 bases in between. The CDR3 loop is CASSVGGAGQPQHF. As DNA, the CDR3 is TGTGCCAGCAGTGTGGGGGGCGCGGGGCAGCCCCAGCATTTT.

V gene TRBV11-3 combines with J gene TRBJ2-7, with 8 nucleotides matching TRBD1. The germline CDR1 and CDR2 sequences are SGHNT and YENEEA. Trimming took 3 bases from V and 6 from J; bases not matched to a gene: 10. This CDR3 is built from 15 residues. CDR3 nucleotides: TGTGCCAGCAGCTTCATAACAGGGGGAATAGGCGAGCAGTACTTC. Protein product: CASSFITGGIGEQYF.

The genes are TRBV7-9 and TRBJ2-2, with D unresolved. The CDR3 spans 17 residues. The V end was cut by 2 bases, the J end by 4 bases, with 17 bases between. CDR1 is SEHNR, CDR2 FQNEAQ, per germline (reference sequence). The CDR3 DNA sequence: TGTGCCAGCAGCTTACAGGTCGTGACACCCTTCACCGGGGAGCTGTTTTTT. Protein: CASSLQVVTPFTGELFF.

The chain carries TRBV7-6 and TRBJ1-1; D remains unclear. Trimming left V 4 bases short and J 3 bases short, with 18 bases between. CDR1 is SGHVS and CDR2 is FNYEAQ in the germline V gene. The CDR3 contains 16 residues. The CDR3 loop is CASSSSLQVPYTEAFF. DNA for the CDR3: TGTGCCAGCAGCTCGTCGCTTCAGGTTCCCTACACTGAAGCTTTCTTT.

This rearrangement joins TRBV13 to TRBJ2-1; TRBD2 agrees at 9 bases. This CDR3 comprises 15 residues. Per the germline V gene, CDR1 is PRHDT and CDR2 is FYEKMQ (reference sequence). J lost 8 bases, V lost 0 bases, and 5 bases had no gene match. CDR3 amino acids: CASSLGASGNHEQFF. CDR3 sequence (DNA): TGTGCCAGCAGCTTAGGGGCTAGCGGGAATCATGAGCAGTTCTTC.

This clone came up once. This rearrangement joins TRBV6-4 to TRBJ2-3; D is uncertain. Germline V gene lookup returns CDR1 MRHNA and CDR2 SNTAGT. The CDR3 loop spans 9 amino acids. Trimming took off 7 bases at V and 4 bases at J, with 0 bases between the two ends. The CDR3 region has the DNA TGTGCCAGCACAGATACGCAGTATTTT. Protein: CASTDTQYF.

The rearrangement links TRBV4-1 to TRBJ1-3; TRBD1 matches at 9 bases. Germline V gives CDR1 MGHRA, CDR2 YSYEKL. The CDR3 length is 15 residues. V lost 4 bases to trimming and J lost 4 bases; unmatched junction nucleotides: 5. The CDR3 sequence: CASSPGQGPGNTIYF. CDR3 nucleotide sequence: TGCGCCAGCAGCCCCGGACAGGGGCCCGGAAACACCATATATTTT.

The rearrangement uses TRBV30 and TRBJ1-2; D is uncertain. The germline CDR1 and CDR2 sequences are GTSNPN and SVGIG (reference sequence). Trimming pared 5 bases from V and 3 bases from J, leaving 4 bases between. The CDR3 is made up of 10 amino acids. The CDR3 loop reads CAWGDYGYTF. CDR3 sequence (DNA): TGTGCCTGGGGGGACTATGGCTACACCTTC.

The CDR3 DNA is TGCAGCGTTTGCCTAGCGGGAGATGGCACCGGGGAGCTGTTTTTT. It is translated as CSVCLAGDGTGELFF. The V and J genes are TRBV29-1 and TRBJ2-2, with 10 bases aligning to TRBD2. J lost 4 bases, V lost 5 bases, and 7 bases had no gene match. The V gene's germline CDR1 is SQVTM and CDR2 ANQGSEA. The length of the CDR3 is 15 residues.

This sequence joins TRBV10-3 and TRBJ2-7; TRBD2 matches at 10 bases. CDR3 length: 21 amino acids. After removal of 0 bases from V and 4 bases from J, the junction contained 21 bases not matched to a gene. Looked up from germline, CDR1 is ENHRY and CDR2 is SYGVKD. The CDR3 nucleotides read TGTGCCATCAGTGAGTCTCGACGGCGGCTAGCGGGGGCCCAAATGAGGTACGAGCAGTACTTC. Residues: CAISESRRRLAGAQMRYEQYF.

On this clone itself: The same CDR3 is also encoded by other DNA sequences in this sample. The chain has TRBV5-1 and TRBJ1-5; D is unclear. The V gene lost 0 bases and the J gene lost 5 bases, with 6 bases spanning the gap. CDR1 is SGHRS and CDR2 is YFSETQ in the germline V gene. The CDR3 has 13 residues. This CDR3 is CASSLEGHQPQHF. The CDR3 DNA reads TGCGCCAGCAGCTTGGAGGGCCATCAGCCCCAGCATTTT.

This rearrangement joins TRBV6-4 to TRBJ2-3; 9 nucleotides line up with TRBD2. Germline V gene lookup returns CDR1 MRHNA and CDR2 SNTAGT. The ends lost 3 bases at V and 4 bases at J; junction bases unmatched: 5. The CDR3 is 15 residues long. As DNA, the CDR3 is TGTGCCAGCAGTGAGGCGGGGGGGCGTGCAGATACGCAGTATTTT. Its protein product is CASSEAGGRADTQYF.

The V and J genes are TRBV5-1 and TRBJ2-7; D is ambiguous. The germline V gene has CDR1 SGHRS and CDR2 YFSETQ. Trimming stripped 6 bases from V and 0 bases from J, with 4 bases between. The CDR3 has 11 amino acids. This CDR3 reads CASKLSYEQYF. Here the CDR3 DNA reads TGCGCCAGCAAACTCTCCTACGAGCAGTACTTC.

The CDR3, as DNA: TGCAGCGTGCGAGGCGGGAGGGCTTCAGATACGCAGTATTTT. Amino acids: CSVRGGRASDTQYF. The genes are TRBV29-1 and TRBJ2-3, with 9 bases that match TRBD2. Germline V gene lookup returns CDR1 SQVTM and CDR2 ANQGSEA. This CDR3 contains 14 residues. After removal of 6 bases from V and 4 bases from J, the junction contained 8 bases not matched to a gene.

The chain combines TRBV4-3 with TRBJ1-6, with a tentative D call TRBD1 (5 bases). Trimming pared 0 bases from V and 10 bases from J, leaving 16 bases between. CDR1 is LGHNA and CDR2 is YSLEER in the germline V gene. CDR3 length: 16 amino acids. This CDR3 reads CASSQEPGTGRSPLHF. In DNA form, the CDR3 reads TGCGCCAGCAGCCAAGAGCCCGGGACGGGGAGGTCACCCCTCCACTTT.

The chain carries TRBV5-5 and TRBJ2-1, with TRBD1 matching 12 bases. The CDR3 is made up of 15 amino acids. The germline CDR1 and CDR2 sequences are SGHKS and YYEKEE (reference sequence). Trimming at V came to 4 bases and at J to 6 bases, leaving 5 bases not matched to a gene. The CDR3 protein is CASSPLGQGANEQFF. In DNA, the CDR3 is TGTGCCAGCAGCCCCTTGGGACAGGGGGCCAATGAGCAGTTCTTC.

The chain combines TRBV30 with TRBJ1-5, with TRBD1 as a possible D gene (6 bases). In germline, CDR1 is GTSNPN, CDR2 SVGIG (reference sequence). This CDR3 is built from 13 residues. Trimming shortened V by 3 bases and J by 7 bases, and 13 bases separated the two germline ends. The CDR3 sequence: CAWSGGLRQPQHF. In nucleotides, the CDR3 is TGTGCCTGGAGCGGGGGGCTGAGACAGCCCCAGCATTTT.

V usage is TRBV6-5 and J usage is TRBJ1-6; a possible D gene is TRBD1 (6 bases). V gave up 6 bases and J gave up 9 bases, with 15 bases separating them. The germline V gene has CDR1 MNHEY and CDR2 SVGAGI. This CDR3 region has 14 residues. The CDR3 DNA reads TGTGCCAGCAGCACCTTCAGGGGCGGTTCACCCCTCCACTTT. Translated, it gives CASSTFRGGSPLHF.

This chain uses TRBV18 with TRBJ1-5; D not certain. The CDR3 consists of 17 residues. Germline lookup yields CDR1 KGHSH and CDR2 LQKENI. Trimming took 0 bases from V and 0 from J, leaving 12 bases between them. This chain's CDR3 is CASSPPGQALSNQPQHF. The CDR3 DNA follows: TGTGCCAGCTCACCACCTGGGCAGGCTCTTAGCAATCAGCCCCAGCATTTT. Full variable domain (remainder filled in from reference TRBV18 and TRBJ1-5): NAGVMQNPRHLVRRRGQEARLRCSPMKGHSHVYWYRQLPEEGLKFMVYLQKENIIDESGMPKERFSAEFPKEGPSILRIQQVVRGDSAAYFCASSPPGQALSNQPQHFGDGTRLSIL.

The chain employs TRBV5-5 and TRBJ1-5; D is uncertain. V was pared by 0 bases and J by 4 bases, with 11 bases between. Germline V lookup: CDR1 SGHKS, CDR2 YYEKEE (reference sequence). The CDR3 is 15 residues long. In nucleotides, the CDR3 is TGTGCCAGCAGCTTGGTTTGGCAACTAAATCAGCCCCAGCATTTT. It codes for CASSLVWQLNQPQHF.

The chain has TRBV7-2 and TRBJ2-1, with 7 nucleotides matching TRBD1. Per germline, CDR1 SGHTA and CDR2 FQGNSA. V gave up 5 bases and J gave up 6 bases; unmatched junction bases: 7. The CDR3 runs to 14 residues. CDR3 sequence reads: CASSPWDSSNEQFF. The DNA for the CDR3 is TGTGCCAGCAGCCCATGGGACAGCAGCAATGAGCAGTTCTTC.

V and J are TRBV12-5 and TRBJ2-1, with D possibly called TRBD1 or TRBD2 (7 bases each). The length of the CDR3 is 12 residues. V gave up 4 bases and J gave up 12 bases, with 13 bases separating them. Germline CDR1 is LGHNT and CDR2 is FRNRAP. For the CDR3, the DNA is TGTGCTAGTGGTTCCCAGGGGGAGGGGCAGTTCTTC. It is translated as CASGSQGEGQFF.

As to this clone: Other DNA sequences of this sample code for an identical CDR3. J is TRBJ2-7 and V is TRBV7-3; D is perhaps TRBD1 (5 bases). From germline, CDR1 is SGHTA and CDR2 FQGTGA. Trimming took off 4 bases at V and 3 bases at J, with 10 bases between the two ends. This CDR3 has 13 amino acids. As DNA, the CDR3 is TGTGCCAGCAGCTACACCAGGGACTACGAGCAGTACTTC. Encoded protein: CASSYTRDYEQYF.

CDR3 sequence (DNA): TGCAGCGTTGTTGAGGGTGCAGCTTTCTTT. It codes for CSVVEGAAFF. This chain connects TRBV29-1 to TRBJ1-1; D remains unclear. The CDR3 is 10 residues long. Germline V CDR1 and CDR2: SQVTM, ANQGSEA. Trimming took 4 bases from V and 10 from J, leaving 10 bases between them.

This clone was seen once. The V call is TRBV20-1, the J call TRBJ2-3; D may be TRBD2 (5 bases). The ends were cut back, 3 bases at V and 3 bases at J, with 10 bases in the middle. The CDR3 sequence is 13 residues long. Germline V gives CDR1 DFQATT, CDR2 SNEGSKA (reference sequence). The CDR3 reads CSASEGVTDTQYF. The CDR3 DNA is TGCAGTGCTAGTGAGGGAGTAACAGATACGCAGTATTTT.

V is TRBV18 and J is TRBJ1-4; the D is unclear. Trimming took 3 bases from V and 5 from J, leaving 4 bases between them. Germline V CDR1 and CDR2: KGHSH, LQKENI. The CDR3 has 12 residues. The CDR3 sequence: CASSPVNEKLFF. In DNA, the CDR3 is TGTGCCAGCTCACCGGTGAATGAAAAACTGTTTTTT.